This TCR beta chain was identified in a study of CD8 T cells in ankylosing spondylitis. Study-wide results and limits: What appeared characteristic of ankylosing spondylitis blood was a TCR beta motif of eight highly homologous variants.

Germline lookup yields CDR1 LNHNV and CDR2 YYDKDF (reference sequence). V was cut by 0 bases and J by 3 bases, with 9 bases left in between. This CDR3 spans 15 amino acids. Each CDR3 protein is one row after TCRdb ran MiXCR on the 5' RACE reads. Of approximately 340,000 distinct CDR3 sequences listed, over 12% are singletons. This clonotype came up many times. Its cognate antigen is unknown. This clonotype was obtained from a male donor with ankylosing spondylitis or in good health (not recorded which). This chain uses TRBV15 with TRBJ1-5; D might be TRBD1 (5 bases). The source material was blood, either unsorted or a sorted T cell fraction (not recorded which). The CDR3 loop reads CATSRDPGFNQPQHF. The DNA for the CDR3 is TGTGCCACCAGCAGAGACCCAGGGTTCAATCAGCCCCAGCATTTT.